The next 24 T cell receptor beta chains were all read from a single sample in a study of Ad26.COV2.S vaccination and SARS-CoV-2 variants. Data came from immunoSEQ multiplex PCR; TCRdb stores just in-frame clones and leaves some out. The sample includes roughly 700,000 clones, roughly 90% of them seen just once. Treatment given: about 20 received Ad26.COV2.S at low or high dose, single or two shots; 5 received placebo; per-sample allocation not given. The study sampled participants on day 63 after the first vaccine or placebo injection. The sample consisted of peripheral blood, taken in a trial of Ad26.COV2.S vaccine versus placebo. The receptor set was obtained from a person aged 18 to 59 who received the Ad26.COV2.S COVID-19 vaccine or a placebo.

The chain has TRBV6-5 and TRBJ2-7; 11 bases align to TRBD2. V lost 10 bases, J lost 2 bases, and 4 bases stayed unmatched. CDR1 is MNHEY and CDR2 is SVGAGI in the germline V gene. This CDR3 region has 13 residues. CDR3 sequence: CATRLAGTYEQYF. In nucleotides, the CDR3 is TGTGCCACTCGACTAGCGGGGACCTACGAGCAGTACTTC.

CDR3 loop: CASSNRGMGSNQPQHF. DNA of the CDR3: TGTGCCAGCAGTAACAGGGGAATGGGTAGCAATCAGCCCCAGCATTTT. V is TRBV6-2 or TRBV6-3 and J is TRBJ1-5; 7 nucleotides match TRBD1. Per germline, CDR1 MNHEY and CDR2 SVGEGT. The V gene end was trimmed by 5 bases and the J gene end by 0 bases; junction bases not matched to a gene: 7. The CDR3 is made up of 16 amino acids.

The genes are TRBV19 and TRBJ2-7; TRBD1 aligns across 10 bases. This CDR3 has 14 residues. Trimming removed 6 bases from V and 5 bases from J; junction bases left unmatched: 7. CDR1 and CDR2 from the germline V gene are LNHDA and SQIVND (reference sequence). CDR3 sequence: CASSPTGGRNEQYF. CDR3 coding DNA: TGTGCCAGTAGCCCGACAGGGGGCCGTAACGAGCAGTACTTC.

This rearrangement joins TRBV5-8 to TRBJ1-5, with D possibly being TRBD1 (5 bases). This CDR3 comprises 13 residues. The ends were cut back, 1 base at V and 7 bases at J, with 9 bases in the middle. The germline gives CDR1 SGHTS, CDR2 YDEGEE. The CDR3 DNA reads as TGTGCCAGCAGCTTGACTTGGGGCCAGCCCCAGCATTTT. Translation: CASSLTWGQPQHF. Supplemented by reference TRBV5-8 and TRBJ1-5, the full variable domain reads EAGVTQSPTHLIKTRGQQATLRCSPISGHTSVYWYQQALGLGLQFLLWYDEGEERNRGNFPPRFSGRQFPNYSSELNVNALELEDSALYLCASSLTWGQPQHFGDGTRLSIL.

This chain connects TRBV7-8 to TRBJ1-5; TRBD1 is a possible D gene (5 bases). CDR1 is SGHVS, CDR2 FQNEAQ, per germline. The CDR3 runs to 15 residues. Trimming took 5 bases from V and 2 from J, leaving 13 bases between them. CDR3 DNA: TGTGCCAGCAGCCCAGACACGGGGCGCAATCAGCCCCAGCATTTT. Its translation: CASSPDTGRNQPQHF.

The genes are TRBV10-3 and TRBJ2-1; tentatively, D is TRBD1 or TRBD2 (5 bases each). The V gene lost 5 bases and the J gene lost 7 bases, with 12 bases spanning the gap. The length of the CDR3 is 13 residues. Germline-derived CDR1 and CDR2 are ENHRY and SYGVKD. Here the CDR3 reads CAISLGPRNEQFF. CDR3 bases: TGTGCCATCAGTTTGGGACCGAGAAATGAGCAGTTCTTC.

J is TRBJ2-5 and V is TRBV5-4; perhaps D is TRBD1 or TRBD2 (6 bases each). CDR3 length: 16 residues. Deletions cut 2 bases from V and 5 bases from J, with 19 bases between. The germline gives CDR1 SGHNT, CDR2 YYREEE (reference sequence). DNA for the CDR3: TGTGCCAGCAGCTTCGATGGGGGGCAGATCATGGAGACCCAGTACTTC. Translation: CASSFDGGQIMETQYF.

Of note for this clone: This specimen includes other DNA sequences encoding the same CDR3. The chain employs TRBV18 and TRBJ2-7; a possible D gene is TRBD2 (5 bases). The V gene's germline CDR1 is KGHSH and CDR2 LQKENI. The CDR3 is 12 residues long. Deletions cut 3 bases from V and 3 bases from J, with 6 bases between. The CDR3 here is CASSPGSYEQYF. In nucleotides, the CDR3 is TGTGCCAGCTCACCGGGGAGCTACGAGCAGTACTTC.

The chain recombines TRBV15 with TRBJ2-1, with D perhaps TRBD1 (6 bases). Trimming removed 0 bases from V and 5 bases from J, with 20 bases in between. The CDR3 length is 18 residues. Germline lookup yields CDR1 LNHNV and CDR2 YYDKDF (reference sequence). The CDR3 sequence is CATSRDSLGHQIDNEQFF. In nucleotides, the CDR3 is TGTGCCACCAGCAGAGATTCTTTGGGACATCAGATCGACAATGAGCAGTTCTTC.

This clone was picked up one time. CDR3 DNA sequence: TGTGCCAGCAGCTTCCCGGACAGGGAGACTGAAGCTTTCTTT. Its protein product is CASSFPDRETEAFF. The chain uses TRBV5-6 and TRBJ1-1; 8 bases are shared with TRBD1. Germline V gives CDR1 SGHDT, CDR2 YYEEEE. The length of the CDR3 is 14 residues. V lost 2 bases and J lost 5; bases outside the gene matches: 5.

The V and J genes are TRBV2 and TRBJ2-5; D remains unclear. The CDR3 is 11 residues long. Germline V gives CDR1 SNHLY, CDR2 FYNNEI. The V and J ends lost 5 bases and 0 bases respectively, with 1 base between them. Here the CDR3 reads CASSYQETQYF. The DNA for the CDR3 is TGTGCCAGCAGTTACCAAGAGACCCAGTACTTC.

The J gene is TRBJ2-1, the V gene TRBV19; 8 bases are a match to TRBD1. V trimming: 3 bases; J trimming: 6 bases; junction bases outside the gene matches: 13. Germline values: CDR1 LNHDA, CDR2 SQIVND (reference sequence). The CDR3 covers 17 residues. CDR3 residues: CASSIGAGGSLSNEQFF. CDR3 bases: TGTGCCAGTAGTATTGGGGCAGGGGGCTCTTTGAGCAATGAGCAGTTCTTC.

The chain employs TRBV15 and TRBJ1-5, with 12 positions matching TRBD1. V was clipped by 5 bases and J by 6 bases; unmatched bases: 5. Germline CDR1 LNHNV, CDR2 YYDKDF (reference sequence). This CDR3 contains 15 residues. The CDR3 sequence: CATSRDRGHGQPQHF. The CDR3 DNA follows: TGTGCCACCAGCCGGGACAGGGGGCATGGTCAGCCCCAGCATTTT.

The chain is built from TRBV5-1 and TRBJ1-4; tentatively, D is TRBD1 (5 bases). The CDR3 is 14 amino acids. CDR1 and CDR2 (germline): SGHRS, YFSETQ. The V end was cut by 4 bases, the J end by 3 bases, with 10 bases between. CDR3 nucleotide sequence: TGCGCCAGCAGCGAGGGACGGCCTAATGAAAAACTGTTTTTT. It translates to CASSEGRPNEKLFF. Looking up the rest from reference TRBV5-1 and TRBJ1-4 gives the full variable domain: KAGVTQTPRYLIKTRGQQVTLSCSPISGHRSVSWYQQTPGQGLQFLFEYFSETQRNKGNFPGRFSGRQFSNSRSEMNVSTLELGDSALYLCASSEGRPNEKLFFGSGTQLSVL.

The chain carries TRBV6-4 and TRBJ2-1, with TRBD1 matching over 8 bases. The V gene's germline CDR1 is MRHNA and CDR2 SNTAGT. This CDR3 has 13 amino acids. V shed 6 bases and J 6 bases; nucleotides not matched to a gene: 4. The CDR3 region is CASSGQGGNEQFF. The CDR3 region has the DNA TGTGCCAGCAGCGGACAGGGTGGCAATGAGCAGTTCTTC.

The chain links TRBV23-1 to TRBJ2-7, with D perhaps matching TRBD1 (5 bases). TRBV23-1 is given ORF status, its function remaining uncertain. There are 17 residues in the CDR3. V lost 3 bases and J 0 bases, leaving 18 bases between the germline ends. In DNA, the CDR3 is TGCGCCAGCAGTCAGGGCACCAGACCTAGGGGCTCCTACGAGCAGTACTTC. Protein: CASSQGTRPRGSYEQYF.

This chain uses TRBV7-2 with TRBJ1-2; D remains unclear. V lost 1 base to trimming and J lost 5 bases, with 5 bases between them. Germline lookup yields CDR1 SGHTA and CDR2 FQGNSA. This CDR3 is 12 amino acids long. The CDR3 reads CASSLDWYGYTF. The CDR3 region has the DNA TGTGCCAGCAGCTTAGATTGGTATGGCTACACCTTC.

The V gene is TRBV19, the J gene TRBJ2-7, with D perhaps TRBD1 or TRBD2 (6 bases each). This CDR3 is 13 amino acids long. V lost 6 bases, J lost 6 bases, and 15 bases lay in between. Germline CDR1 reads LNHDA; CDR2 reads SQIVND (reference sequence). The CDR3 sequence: CASSPRGAFEQYF. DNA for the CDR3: TGTGCCAGTAGCCCAAGGGGGGCGTTCGAGCAGTACTTC.

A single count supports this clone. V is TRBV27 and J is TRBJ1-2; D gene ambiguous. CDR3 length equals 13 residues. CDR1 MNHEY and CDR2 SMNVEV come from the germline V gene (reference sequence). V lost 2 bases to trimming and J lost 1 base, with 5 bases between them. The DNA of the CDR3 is TGTGCCAGCAGTTTACGAGATAACTATGGCTACACCTTC. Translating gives CASSLRDNYGYTF.

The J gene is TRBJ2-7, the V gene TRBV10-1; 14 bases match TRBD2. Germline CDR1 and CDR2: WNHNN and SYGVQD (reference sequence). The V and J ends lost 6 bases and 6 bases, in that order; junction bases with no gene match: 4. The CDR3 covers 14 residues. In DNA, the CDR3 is TGCGCCAGCAGGGGGACTAGCGGGAGAGGCGAGCAGTACTTC. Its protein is CASRGTSGRGEQYF.

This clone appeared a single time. For the CDR3, the DNA is TGTGCCAGCAGCTTGGTATCCAGGGGGGCTGAAGCTTTCTTT. Translation: CASSLVSRGAEAFF. The chain links TRBV5-4 to TRBJ1-1; 7 nucleotides align to TRBD1. CDR1 and CDR2 from the germline V gene are SGHNT and YYREEE (reference sequence). The CDR3 loop spans 14 amino acids. The V gene end was trimmed by 0 bases and the J gene end by 6 bases; junction bases not matched to a gene: 5.

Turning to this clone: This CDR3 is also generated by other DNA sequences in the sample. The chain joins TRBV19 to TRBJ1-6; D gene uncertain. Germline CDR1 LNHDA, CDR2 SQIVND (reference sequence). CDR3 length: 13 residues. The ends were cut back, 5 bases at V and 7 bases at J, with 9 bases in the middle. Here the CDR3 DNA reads TGTGCCAGTAGTCCAGGCGGCAATTCACCCCTCCACTTT. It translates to CASSPGGNSPLHF.

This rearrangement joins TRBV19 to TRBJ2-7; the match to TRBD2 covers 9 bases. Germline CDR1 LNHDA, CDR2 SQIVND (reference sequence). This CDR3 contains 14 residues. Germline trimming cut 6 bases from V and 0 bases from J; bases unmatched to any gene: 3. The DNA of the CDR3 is TGTGCCAGTAGGCAGCGGGAGGCCTCCTACGAGCAGTACTTC. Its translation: CASRQREASYEQYF. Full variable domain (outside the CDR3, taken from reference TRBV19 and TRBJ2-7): DGGITQSPKYLFRKEGQNVTLSCEQNLNHDAMYWYRQDPGQGLRLIYYSQIVNDFQKGDIAEGYSVSREKKESFPLTVTSAQKNPTAFYLCASRQREASYEQYFGPGTRLTVT.

This chain's CDR3 is CATTRDNEQFF. CDR3 nucleotide sequence: TGTGCCACCACCCGGGACAATGAGCAGTTCTTC. This chain links TRBV6-5 with TRBJ2-1; unclear D gene. CDR1 is MNHEY and CDR2 is SVGAGI in the germline V gene. V was trimmed by 10 bases and J by 5 bases, leaving 9 bases between them. The length of the CDR3 is 11 residues.